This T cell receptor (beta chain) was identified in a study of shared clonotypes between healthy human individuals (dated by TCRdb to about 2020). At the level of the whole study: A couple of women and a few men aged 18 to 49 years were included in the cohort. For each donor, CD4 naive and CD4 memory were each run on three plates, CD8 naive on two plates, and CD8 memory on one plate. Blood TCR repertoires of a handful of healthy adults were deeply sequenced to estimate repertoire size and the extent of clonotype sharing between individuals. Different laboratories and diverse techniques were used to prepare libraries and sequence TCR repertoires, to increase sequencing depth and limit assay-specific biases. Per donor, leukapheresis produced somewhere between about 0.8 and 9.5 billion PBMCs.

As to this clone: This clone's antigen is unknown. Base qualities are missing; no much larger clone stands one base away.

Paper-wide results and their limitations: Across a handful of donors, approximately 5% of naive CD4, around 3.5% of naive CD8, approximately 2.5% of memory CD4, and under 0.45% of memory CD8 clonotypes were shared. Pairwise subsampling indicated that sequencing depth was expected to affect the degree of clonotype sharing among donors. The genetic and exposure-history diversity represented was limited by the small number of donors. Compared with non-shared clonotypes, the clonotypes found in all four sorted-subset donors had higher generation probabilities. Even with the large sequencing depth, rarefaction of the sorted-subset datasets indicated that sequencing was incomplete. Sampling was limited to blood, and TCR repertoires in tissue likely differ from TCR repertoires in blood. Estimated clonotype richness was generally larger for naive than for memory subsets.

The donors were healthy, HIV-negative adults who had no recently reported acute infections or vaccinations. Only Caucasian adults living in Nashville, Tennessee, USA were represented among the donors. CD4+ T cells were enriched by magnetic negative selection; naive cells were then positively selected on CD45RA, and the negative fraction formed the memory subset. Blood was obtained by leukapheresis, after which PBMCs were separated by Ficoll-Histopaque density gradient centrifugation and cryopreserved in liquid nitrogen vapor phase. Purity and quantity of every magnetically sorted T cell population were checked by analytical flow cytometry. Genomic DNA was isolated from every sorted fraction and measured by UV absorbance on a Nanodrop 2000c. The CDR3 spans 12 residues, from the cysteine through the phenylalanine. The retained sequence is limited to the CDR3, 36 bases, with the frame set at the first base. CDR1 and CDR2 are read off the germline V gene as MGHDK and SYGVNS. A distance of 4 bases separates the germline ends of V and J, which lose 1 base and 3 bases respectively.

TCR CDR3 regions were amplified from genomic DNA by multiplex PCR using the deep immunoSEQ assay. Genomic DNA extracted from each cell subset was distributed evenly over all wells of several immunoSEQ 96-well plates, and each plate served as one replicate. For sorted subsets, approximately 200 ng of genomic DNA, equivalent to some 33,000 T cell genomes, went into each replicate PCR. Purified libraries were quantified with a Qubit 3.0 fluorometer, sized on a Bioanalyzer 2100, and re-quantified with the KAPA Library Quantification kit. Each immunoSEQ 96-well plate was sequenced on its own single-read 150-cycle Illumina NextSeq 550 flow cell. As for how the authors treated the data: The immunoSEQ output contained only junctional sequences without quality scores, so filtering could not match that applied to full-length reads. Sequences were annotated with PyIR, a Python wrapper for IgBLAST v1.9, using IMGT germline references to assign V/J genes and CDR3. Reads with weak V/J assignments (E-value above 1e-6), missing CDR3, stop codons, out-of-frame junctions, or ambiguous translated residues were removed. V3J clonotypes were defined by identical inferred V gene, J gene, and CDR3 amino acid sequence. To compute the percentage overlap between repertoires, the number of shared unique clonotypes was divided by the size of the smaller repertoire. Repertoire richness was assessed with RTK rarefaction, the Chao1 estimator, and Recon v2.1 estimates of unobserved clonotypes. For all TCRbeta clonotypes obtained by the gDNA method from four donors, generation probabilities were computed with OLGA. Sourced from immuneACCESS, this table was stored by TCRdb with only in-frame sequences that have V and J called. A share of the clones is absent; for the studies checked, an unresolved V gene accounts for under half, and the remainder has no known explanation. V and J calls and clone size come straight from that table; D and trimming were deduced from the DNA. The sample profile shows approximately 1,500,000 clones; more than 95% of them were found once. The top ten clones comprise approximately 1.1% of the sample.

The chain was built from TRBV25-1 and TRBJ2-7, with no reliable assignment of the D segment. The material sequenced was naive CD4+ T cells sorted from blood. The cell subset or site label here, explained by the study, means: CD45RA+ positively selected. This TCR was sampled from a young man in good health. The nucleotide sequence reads TGTGCCAGCAGTGAATCCTACTACGAGCAGTACTTC. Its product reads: CASSESYYEQYF.